The next 13 T cell receptor beta chains were all read from a single sample in a study of blood T cell repertoires in COVID-19. Repertoires were generated with immunoSEQ multiplex PCR, while TCRdb's copy carries only in-frame clones and drops some. The table records 150,000 to 200,000 clones, over 80% of them present only once. The sequencing sample was made of peripheral blood. Receptor source: a woman aged 60 to 75 with acute or convalescent COVID-19.

This clone showed up just a few times. The chain joins TRBV4-2 to TRBJ1-1; a possible D gene is TRBD1 (6 bases). Per germline, CDR1 LGHNA and CDR2 YNFKEQ. Trimming cost V 4 bases and J 4 bases, with 10 bases left between them. The CDR3 is made up of 13 amino acids. The DNA for the CDR3 is TGTGCCAGCAGCCGGGGGCCGGGCACTGAAGCTTTCTTT. It translates to CASSRGPGTEAFF.

This clone has a single count. This chain joins TRBV19 and TRBJ1-1, with TRBD1 matching 9 bases. Per the germline V gene, CDR1 is LNHDA and CDR2 is SQIVND (reference sequence). CDR3 length equals 14 residues. Germline trimming cut 4 bases from V and 5 bases from J; bases unmatched to any gene: 5. The CDR3 DNA reads TGTGCCAGTAGTAGGACAGGGGCTCGAACTGAAGCTTTCTTT. Residues: CASSRTGARTEAFF.

V and J are TRBV25-1 and TRBJ1-1; the match to TRBD1 covers 7 bases. V gave up 4 bases and J gave up 1 base; unmatched junction bases: 6. The CDR3 contains 15 residues. Germline V gene lookup returns CDR1 MGHDK and CDR2 SYGVNS. The CDR3 spells CASSALGTANTEAFF. CDR3 coding DNA: TGTGCCAGCAGTGCTTTAGGGACAGCGAACACTGAAGCTTTCTTT.

J is TRBJ1-5 and V is TRBV6-5; D is undetermined. The CDR3 runs 15 residues. Germline-derived CDR1 and CDR2 are MNHEY and SVGAGI. The V gene lost 8 bases and the J gene lost 0 bases, with 14 bases spanning the gap. The CDR3 DNA sequence: TGTGCCAGCCTCCCAATCAGGAATAGCAATCAGCCCCAGCATTTT. This encodes CASLPIRNSNQPQHF.

The V call is TRBV19, the J call TRBJ2-7; D might be TRBD2 (6 bases). Germline V CDR1 and CDR2: LNHDA, SQIVND (reference sequence). V was pared by 8 bases and J by 2 bases, with 10 bases between. The CDR3 covers 12 residues. The CDR3 reads CASAGGAYEQYF. The CDR3 bases are TGTGCCAGTGCCGGGGGTGCCTACGAGCAGTACTTC.

The J gene is TRBJ1-2, the V gene TRBV6-1; D possibly corresponds to TRBD1 (5 bases). Germline V gene lookup returns CDR1 MNHNS and CDR2 SASEGT. CDR3 size: 14 residues. The ends were cut back, 3 bases at V and 13 bases at J, with 21 bases in the middle. The CDR3 DNA reads as TGTGCCAGCAGTGATTTCGGGGGTCAGGCTGTTTGCACCTTC. The encoded protein is CASSDFGGQAVCTF.

The chain employs TRBV28 and TRBJ1-2; D not resolved. V lost 7 bases to trimming and J lost 2 bases, with 8 bases between them. The germline gives CDR1 MDHEN, CDR2 SYDVKM. CDR3 length: 12 amino acids. The CDR3 protein is CASTRLNYGYTF. Written as DNA, the CDR3 is TGTGCCAGCACTAGACTCAACTATGGCTACACCTTC.

This chain uses TRBV28 with TRBJ2-7, with 7 bases identical to TRBD1. CDR1 is MDHEN, CDR2 SYDVKM, per germline. J lost 2 bases, V lost 6 bases, and 10 bases had no gene match. There are 15 residues in the CDR3. The CDR3 bases are TGTGCCAGCAGCACTCCGTGGACAGGAACCTACGAGCAGTACTTC. It encodes CASSTPWTGTYEQYF. Drawing the rest from reference TRBV28 and TRBJ2-7, the complete variable domain is DVKVTQSSRYLVKRTGEKVFLECVQDMDHENMFWYRQDPGLGLRLIYFSYDVKMKEKGDIPEGYSVSREKKERFSLILESASTNQTSMYLCASSTPWTGTYEQYFGPGTRLTVT.

The chain links TRBV7-2 to TRBJ1-2, with TRBD1 identical over 8 bases. Germline CDR1 is SGHTA and CDR2 is FQGNSA. The CDR3 consists of 14 residues. Losses at the gene ends were 5 bases for V and 2 bases for J; bases not matched to a gene: 4. The DNA for the CDR3 is TGTGCCAGCAGCGTGGGGACAGGAAACTATGGCTACACCTTC. Residues: CASSVGTGNYGYTF. The full variable domain, completed using reference TRBV7-2 and TRBJ1-2, is GAGVSQSPSNKVTEKGKDVELRCDPISGHTALYWYRQSLGQGLEFLIYFQGNSAPDKSGLPSDRFSAERTGGSVSTLTIQRTQQEDSAVYLCASSVGTGNYGYTFGSGTRLTVV.

The chain recombines TRBV7-6 with TRBJ2-2, with D perhaps matching TRBD2 (5 bases). From germline, CDR1 is SGHVS and CDR2 FNYEAQ. The CDR3 is made up of 16 amino acids. V lost 7 bases to trimming and J lost 5 bases, with 20 bases between them. CDR3 in amino acids: CASTQSALGGTGELFF. Written as DNA, the CDR3 is TGTGCCAGCACCCAATCAGCACTAGGCGGTACCGGGGAGCTGTTTTTT.

The genes are TRBV7-9 and TRBJ1-1; D is uncertain. The CDR3 contains 13 residues. V shed 5 bases and J shed 0 bases, with 7 bases lying between them. Looked up from germline, CDR1 is SEHNR and CDR2 is FQNEAQ (reference sequence). The CDR3 DNA sequence: TGTGCCAGCAGCCCACAACTGAACACTGAAGCTTTCTTT. Amino acid sequence: CASSPQLNTEAFF.

The rearrangement links TRBV6-2 or TRBV6-3 to TRBJ2-5; D is possibly TRBD2 (5 bases). Germline V lookup: CDR1 MNHEY, CDR2 SVGEGT. Trimming took 6 bases from V and 1 from J, leaving 15 bases between them. There are 15 residues in the CDR3. The CDR3 region is CASSQPGLGQETQYF. The DNA of the CDR3 is TGTGCCAGCAGCCAACCCGGACTGGGCCAAGAGACCCAGTACTTC.

This chain uses TRBV12-3 or TRBV12-4 with TRBJ1-1; D remains unclear. The CDR3 runs to 12 residues. Trimming removed 6 bases from V and 1 base from J, with 6 bases in between. In nucleotides, the CDR3 is TGTGCCAGCAGCAGACAGAACACTGAAGCTTTCTTT. This sequence encodes CASSRQNTEAFF.